This entry concerns a single T cell receptor beta chain. The antigen is undetermined. Germline is not matched at one junction end, which may reflect a read error. Produced via immunoSEQ multiplex PCR; TCRdb's table is partial and in-frame only. The table shows about 110,000 clones, with about 83% occurring only once. The CDR3 runs 17 residues. From germline, CDR1 is LNHNV and CDR2 YYDKDF (reference sequence). The entry originates in a study of PD-1 blockade in mismatch repair-deficient tumors. Notes on the study in general: After pembrolizumab, tumor-resident clones rose rapidly, then generally contracted before radiologic responses.

All patients were mismatch repair deficient, assessed by either PCR or immunohistochemistry. TCRs were sequenced from a few patients responding to pembrolizumab. The sequence derives from an adult with mismatch repair-deficient cancer. The input for sequencing was peripheral blood, taken 60 to 65 weeks after starting pembrolizumab. The rearrangement uses TRBV15 and TRBJ2-5, with 12 bases matching TRBD1. CDR3 protein: CATSGDTGQGARETQYF. For the CDR3, the DNA is TGTGCCACCAGCGGAGACACGGGACAGGGGGCCCGGGAGACCCAGTACTTC.